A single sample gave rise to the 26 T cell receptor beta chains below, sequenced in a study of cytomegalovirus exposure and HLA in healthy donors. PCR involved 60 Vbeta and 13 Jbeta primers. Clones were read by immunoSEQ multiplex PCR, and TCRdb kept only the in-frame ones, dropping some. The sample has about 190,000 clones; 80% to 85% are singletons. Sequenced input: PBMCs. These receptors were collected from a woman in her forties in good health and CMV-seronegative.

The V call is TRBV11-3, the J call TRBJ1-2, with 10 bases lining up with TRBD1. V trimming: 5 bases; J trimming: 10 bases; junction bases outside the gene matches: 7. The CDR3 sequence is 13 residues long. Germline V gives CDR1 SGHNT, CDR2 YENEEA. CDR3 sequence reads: CASSGGTGVPYTF. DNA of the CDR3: TGTGCCAGCAGCGGTGGGACAGGGGTTCCCTACACCTTC.

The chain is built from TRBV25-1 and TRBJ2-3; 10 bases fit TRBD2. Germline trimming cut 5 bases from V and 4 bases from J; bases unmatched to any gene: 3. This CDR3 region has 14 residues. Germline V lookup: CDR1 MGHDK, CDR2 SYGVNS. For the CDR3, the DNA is TGTGCCAGCAGTAGGCTAGCGGGAGCAGATACGCAGTATTTT. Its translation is CASSRLAGADTQYF.

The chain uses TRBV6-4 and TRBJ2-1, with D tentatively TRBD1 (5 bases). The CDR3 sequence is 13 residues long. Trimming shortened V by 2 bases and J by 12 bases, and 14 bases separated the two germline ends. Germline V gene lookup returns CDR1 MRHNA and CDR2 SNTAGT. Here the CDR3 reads CASSDVLGQGQFF. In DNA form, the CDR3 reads TGTGCCAGCAGTGACGTTTTGGGGCAGGGGCAGTTCTTC.

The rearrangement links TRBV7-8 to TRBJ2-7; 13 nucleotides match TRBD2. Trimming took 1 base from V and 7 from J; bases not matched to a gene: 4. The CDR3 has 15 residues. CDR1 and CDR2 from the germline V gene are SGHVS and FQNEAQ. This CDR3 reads CASSLDAGLAGEQYF. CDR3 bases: TGTGCCAGCAGCTTAGACGCGGGACTAGCGGGAGAGCAGTACTTC.

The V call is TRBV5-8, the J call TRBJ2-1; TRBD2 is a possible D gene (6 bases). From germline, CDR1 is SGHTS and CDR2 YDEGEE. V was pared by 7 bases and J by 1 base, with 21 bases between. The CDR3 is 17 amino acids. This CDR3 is CASPSPPEGGSYNEQFF. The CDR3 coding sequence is TGTGCCAGCCCCTCGCCTCCGGAGGGTGGGTCCTACAATGAGCAGTTCTTC. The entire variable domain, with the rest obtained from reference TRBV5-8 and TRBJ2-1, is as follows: EAGVTQSPTHLIKTRGQQATLRCSPISGHTSVYWYQQALGLGLQFLLWYDEGEERNRGNFPPRFSGRQFPNYSSELNVNALELEDSALYLCASPSPPEGGSYNEQFFGPGTRLTVL.

The CDR3 loop reads CASSQDSGRADRFF. CDR3 sequence (DNA): TGCGCCAGCAGCCAAGACTCCGGGAGGGCTGATCGGTTCTTC. The chain is built from TRBV4-3 and TRBJ2-1, with 8 bases matching TRBD2. The CDR3 is 14 residues long. CDR1 and CDR2 from the germline V gene are LGHNA and YSLEER. V shed 0 bases and J 15 bases; nucleotides not matched to a gene: 10.

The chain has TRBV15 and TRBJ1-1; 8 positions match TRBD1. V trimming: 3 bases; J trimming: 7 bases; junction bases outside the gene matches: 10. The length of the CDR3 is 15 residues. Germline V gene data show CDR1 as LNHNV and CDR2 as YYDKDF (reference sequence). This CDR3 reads CATSRSRQGPYEAFF. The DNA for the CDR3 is TGTGCCACCAGCAGGTCTCGACAGGGGCCCTATGAAGCTTTCTTT.

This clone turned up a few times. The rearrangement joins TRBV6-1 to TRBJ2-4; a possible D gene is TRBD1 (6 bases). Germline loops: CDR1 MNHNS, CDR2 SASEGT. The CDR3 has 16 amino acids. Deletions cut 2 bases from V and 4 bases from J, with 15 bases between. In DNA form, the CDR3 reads TGTGCCAGCAGTGAACTCTTACAGGGTTCAAAAAACATTCAGTACTTC. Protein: CASSELLQGSKNIQYF.

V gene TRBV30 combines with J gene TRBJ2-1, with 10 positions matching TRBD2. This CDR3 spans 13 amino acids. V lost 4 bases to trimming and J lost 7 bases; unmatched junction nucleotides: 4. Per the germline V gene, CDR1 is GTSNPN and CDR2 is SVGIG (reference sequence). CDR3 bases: TGTGCCTGGACTAGCGGGAGAAGGAATGAGCAGTTCTTC. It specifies CAWTSGRRNEQFF. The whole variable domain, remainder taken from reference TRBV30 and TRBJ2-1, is SQTIHQWPATLVQPVGSPLSLECTVEGTSNPNLYWYRQAAGRGLQLLFYSVGIGQISSEVPQNLSASRPQDRQFILSSKKLLLSDSGFYLCAWTSGRRNEQFFGPGTRLTVL.

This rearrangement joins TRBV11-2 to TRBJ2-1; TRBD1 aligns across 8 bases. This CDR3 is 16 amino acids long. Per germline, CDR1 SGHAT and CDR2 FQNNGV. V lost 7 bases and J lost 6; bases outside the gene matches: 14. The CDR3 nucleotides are TGTGCCAGCATCCTTGAGGTGTCCGGGACAGGCAATGAGCAGTTCTTC. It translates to CASILEVSGTGNEQFF.

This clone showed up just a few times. CDR3 coding DNA: TGTGCCAGCAGCCTATCCAGGCGGGCTGGAAACACCATATATTTT. Residues: CASSLSRRAGNTIYF. The chain carries TRBV7-6 and TRBJ1-3; no firm D call. CDR1 is SGHVS, CDR2 FNYEAQ, per germline. Deletions cut 5 bases from V and 2 bases from J, with 13 bases between. The CDR3 contains 15 residues.

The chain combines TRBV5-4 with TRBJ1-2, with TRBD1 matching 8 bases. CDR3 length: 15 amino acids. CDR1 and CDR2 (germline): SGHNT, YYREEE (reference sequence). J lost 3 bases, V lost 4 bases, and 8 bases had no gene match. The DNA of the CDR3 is TGTGCCAGCAGCCCCTCAGGGGGCGACTACTATGGCTACACCTTC. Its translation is CASSPSGGDYYGYTF.

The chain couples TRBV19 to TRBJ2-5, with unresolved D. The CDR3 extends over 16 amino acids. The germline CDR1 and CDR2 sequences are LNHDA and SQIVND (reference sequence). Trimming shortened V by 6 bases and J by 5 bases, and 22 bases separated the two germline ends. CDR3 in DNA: TGTGCCAGTAGCTCTTTCTATATTTTGAACGGGGAGACCCAGTACTTC. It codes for CASSSFYILNGETQYF.

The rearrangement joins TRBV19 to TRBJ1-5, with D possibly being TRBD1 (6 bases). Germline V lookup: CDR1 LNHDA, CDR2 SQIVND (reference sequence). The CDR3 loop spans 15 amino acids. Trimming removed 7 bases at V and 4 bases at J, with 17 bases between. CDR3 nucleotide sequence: TGTGCCAGTACCCAAGGACAGTCCCTTAATCAGCCCCAGCATTTT. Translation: CASTQGQSLNQPQHF.

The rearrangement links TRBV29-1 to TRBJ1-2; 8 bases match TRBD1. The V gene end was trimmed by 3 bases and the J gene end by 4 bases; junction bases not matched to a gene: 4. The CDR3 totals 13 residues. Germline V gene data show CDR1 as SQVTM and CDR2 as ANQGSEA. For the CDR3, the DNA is TGCAGCGTTGACCTAGGACAGGGCTATGGCTACACCTTC. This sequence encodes CSVDLGQGYGYTF. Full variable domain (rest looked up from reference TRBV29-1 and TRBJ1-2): SAVISQKPSRDICQRGTSLTIQCQVDSQVTMMFWYRQQPGQSLTLIATANQGSEATYESGFVIDKFPISRPNLTFSTLTVSNMSPEDSSIYLCSVDLGQGYGYTFGSGTRLTVV.

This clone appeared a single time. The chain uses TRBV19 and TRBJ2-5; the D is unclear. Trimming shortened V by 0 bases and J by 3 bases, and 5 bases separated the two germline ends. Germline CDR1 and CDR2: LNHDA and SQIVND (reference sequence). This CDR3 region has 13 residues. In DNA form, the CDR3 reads TGTGCCAGTAGTATAGATCCAGAAGAGACCCAGTACTTC. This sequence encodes CASSIDPEETQYF.

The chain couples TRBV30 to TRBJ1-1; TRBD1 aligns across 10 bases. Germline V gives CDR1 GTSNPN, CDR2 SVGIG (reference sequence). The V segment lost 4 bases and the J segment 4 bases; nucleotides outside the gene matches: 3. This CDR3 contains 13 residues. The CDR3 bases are TGTGCCTGGATGAGACAGGGGGCCACTGAAGCTTTCTTT. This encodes CAWMRQGATEAFF.

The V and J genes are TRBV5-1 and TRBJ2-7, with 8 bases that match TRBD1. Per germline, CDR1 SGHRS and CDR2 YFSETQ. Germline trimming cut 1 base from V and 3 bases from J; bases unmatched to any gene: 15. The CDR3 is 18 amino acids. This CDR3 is CASSLRPTQGVKGYEQYF. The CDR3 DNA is TGCGCCAGCAGCTTGCGCCCAACACAGGGGGTTAAGGGCTACGAGCAGTACTTC.

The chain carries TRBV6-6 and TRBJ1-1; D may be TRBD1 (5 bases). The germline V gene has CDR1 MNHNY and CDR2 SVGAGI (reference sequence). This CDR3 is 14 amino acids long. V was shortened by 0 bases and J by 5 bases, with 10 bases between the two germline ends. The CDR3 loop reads CASSYSGRGTEAFF. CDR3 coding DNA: TGTGCCAGCAGTTACTCAGGACGGGGGACTGAAGCTTTCTTT.

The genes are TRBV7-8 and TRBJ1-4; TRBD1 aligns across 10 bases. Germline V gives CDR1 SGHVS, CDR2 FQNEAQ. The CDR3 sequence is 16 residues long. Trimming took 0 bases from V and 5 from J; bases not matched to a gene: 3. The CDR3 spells CASSLAPGQGNEKLFF. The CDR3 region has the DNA TGTGCCAGCAGCTTAGCCCCGGGACAGGGGAATGAAAAACTGTTTTTT.

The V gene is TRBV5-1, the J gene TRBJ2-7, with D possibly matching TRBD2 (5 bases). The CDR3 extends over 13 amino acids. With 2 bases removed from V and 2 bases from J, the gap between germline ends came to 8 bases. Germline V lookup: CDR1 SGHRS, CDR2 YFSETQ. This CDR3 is CASSFGVTYEQYF. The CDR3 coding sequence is TGCGCCAGCAGCTTCGGGGTAACCTACGAGCAGTACTTC. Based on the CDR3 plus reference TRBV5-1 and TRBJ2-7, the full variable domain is KAGVTQTPRYLIKTRGQQVTLSCSPISGHRSVSWYQQTPGQGLQFLFEYFSETQRNKGNFPGRFSGRQFSNSRSEMNVSTLELGDSALYLCASSFGVTYEQYFGPGTRLTVT.

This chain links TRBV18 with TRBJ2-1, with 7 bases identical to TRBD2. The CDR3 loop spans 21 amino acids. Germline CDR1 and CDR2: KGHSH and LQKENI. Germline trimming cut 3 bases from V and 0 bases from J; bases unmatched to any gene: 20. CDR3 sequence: CASSPPNWREKSVGSYNEQFF. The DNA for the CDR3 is TGTGCCAGCTCACCCCCCAATTGGCGGGAGAAGTCCGTCGGCTCCTACAATGAGCAGTTCTTC.

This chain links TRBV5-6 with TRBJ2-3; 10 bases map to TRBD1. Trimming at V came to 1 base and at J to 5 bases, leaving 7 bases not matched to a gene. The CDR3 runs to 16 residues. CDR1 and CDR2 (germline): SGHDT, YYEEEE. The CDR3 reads CASSLLRTGGIDTQYF. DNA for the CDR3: TGTGCCAGCAGCTTGTTAAGGACAGGGGGAATAGATACGCAGTATTTT.

The CDR3 sequence: CSVGDKTNEKLFF. In nucleotides, the CDR3 is TGCAGCGTTGGGGACAAAACTAATGAAAAACTGTTTTTT. This chain links TRBV29-1 with TRBJ1-4, with D perhaps matching TRBD1 (6 bases). V gave up 4 bases and J gave up 1 base, with 7 bases separating them. Germline CDR1 and CDR2: SQVTM and ANQGSEA. The CDR3 totals 13 residues.

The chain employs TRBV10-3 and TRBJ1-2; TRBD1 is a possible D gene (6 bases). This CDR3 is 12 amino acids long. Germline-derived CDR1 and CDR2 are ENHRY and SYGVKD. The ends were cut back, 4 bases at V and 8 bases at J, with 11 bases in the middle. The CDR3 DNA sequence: TGTGCCATCAGTGGAAACCAGGGGGGCTACACCTTC. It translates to CAISGNQGGYTF.

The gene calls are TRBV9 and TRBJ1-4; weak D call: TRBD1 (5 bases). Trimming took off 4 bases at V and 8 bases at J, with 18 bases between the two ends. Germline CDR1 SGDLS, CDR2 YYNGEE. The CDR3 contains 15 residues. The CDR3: CASSRSPGEGEKLFF. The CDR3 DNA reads TGTGCCAGCAGCAGGTCACCTGGGGAGGGGGAAAAACTGTTTTTT.